A selection of T cell receptor beta chains follows, all from one sample in a study of early T cells in non-severe SARS-CoV-2 infection. TCRdb used MiXCR to reprocess the 5' RACE reads, holding one entry per CDR3 protein. Of approximately 33,000 distinct CDR3 sequences listed, over 4.5% are singletons. Sequencing was performed on whole blood. The receptors derive from an adult who was a healthcare worker with PCR-confirmed SARS-CoV-2 infection or an uninfected control (not recorded which). Each CDR3 is given with its conserved first and last residue. The D gene is left open where the match is weak. Clone size appears in some rows only: once, few, many, or a class for an expanded clone.

v_gene	d_gene	j_gene	abundance	len	CDR3nt	CDR3aa
TRBV11-2	TRBD1	TRBJ2-7	few	15	TGTGCCAGCAGCTACCACCGGGACAGACCCTACGAGCAGTACTTC	CASSYHRDRPYEQYF
TRBV7-2	.	TRBJ2-7	many	13	TGTGCCAGCAGCGTCGACAGGCAGGGCGAGCAGTACTTC	CASSVDRQGEQYF
TRBV3-1	TRBD2	TRBJ2-7	many	15	TGTGCCAGCAGCCACCTAGCGGGAGGGATCTACGAGCAGTACTTC	CASSHLAGGIYEQYF
TRBV7-2	TRBD2	TRBJ2-7	few	15	TGTGCCAGCAGCTTAGCGACTAGCGGATCCTACGAGCAGTACTTC	CASSLATSGSYEQYF
TRBV12-3/TRBV12-4	TRBD1	TRBJ2-6	few	19	TGTGCCAGTATCAGCAGGGGGCGCCCATCGAGCTCTGGGGCCAACGTCCTGACTTTC	CASISRGRPSSSGANVLTF
TRBV10-3	.	TRBJ2-3	many	15	TGTGCCATCAGCCCTAGCGAGAGGGGGACAGATACGCAGTATTTT	CAISPSERGTDTQYF
TRBV7-9	TRBD2	TRBJ2-5	many	15	TGTGCCAGCAGGGGAATAGCGGGGGGACAGGAGACCCAGTACTTC	CASRGIAGGQETQYF
TRBV6-2/TRBV6-3	.	TRBJ1-5	many	15	TGTGCCAGCAGCGATTGGGACTCGAGCAATCAGCCCCAGCATTTT	CASSDWDSSNQPQHF
TRBV12-3/TRBV12-4	.	TRBJ2-1	medium-sized	12	TGTGCGTGGGGGGCGGGGGCCGATGAGCAGTTCTTC	CAWGAGADEQFF
TRBV7-3	TRBD2	TRBJ2-5	many	15	TGTGCCAGCAGCTGGGGACTAGCGGGGCAAGAGACCCAGTACTTC	CASSWGLAGQETQYF
TRBV20-1	TRBD2	TRBJ2-1	many	16	TGCAGTGCTAGAGAGGGTAGCGGGCTGTCCTACAATGAGCAGTTCTTC	CSAREGSGLSYNEQFF
TRBV6-5	TRBD2	TRBJ2-7	many	14	TGTGCCAGCAGCGCTGGACTAGCGGGAAACGAGCAGTACTTC	CASSAGLAGNEQYF
TRBV5-4	TRBD2	TRBJ2-1	many	15	TGTGCCAGCAGCTTGGTAGCGGGGGGGTTGCATGAGCAGTTCTTC	CASSLVAGGLHEQFF
TRBV2	.	TRBJ2-6	few	15	TGTGCCAGCAGTGCCTCAGCCTCTGGGGCCAACGTCCTGACTTTC	CASSASASGANVLTF
TRBV11-3	TRBD2	TRBJ2-1	many	17	TGTGCCAGCAGCTTAGCCGGGACTAGCGGGGGTTACAATGAGCAGTTCTTC	CASSLAGTSGGYNEQFF
TRBV20-1	TRBD2	TRBJ2-3	many	14	TGCAGTGCTTCCCTCAGCGGGAGGGAAGATACGCAGTATTTT	CSASLSGREDTQYF
TRBV9	TRBD1	TRBJ2-5	many	15	TGTGCCAGCAGCGGAGAGGACAGGGAAAGGGAGACCCAGTACTTC	CASSGEDRERETQYF
TRBV7-2	TRBD1	TRBJ1-4	few	14	TGTGCCAGCAGCTACAGGGGGCGAAGCGAAAAACTGTTTTTT	CASSYRGRSEKLFF
TRBV4-2	TRBD1	TRBJ1-1	few	13	TGTGCCAGCAGAGGAGGACAGGGGGGTTCAGCTTTCTTT	CASRGGQGGSAFF
TRBV29-1	.	TRBJ1-2	many	12	TGCAGCGTTGGGGGGCAGGATTATGGCTACACCTTC	CSVGGQDYGYTF
TRBV12-3/TRBV12-4	.	TRBJ2-2	many	13	TGTGCCAGCAGTTTAGGGGGACCCGGGGAGCTGTTTTTT	CASSLGGPGELFF
TRBV7-8	.	TRBJ1-2	few	11	TGTGCCAGCAGCCCAGGGGTCGGCTACACCTTC	CASSPGVGYTF
TRBV7-2	.	TRBJ2-1	few	16	TGTGCCAGCAGCTTAGCGCTAGGGGGGGCAGGCAATGAGCAGTTCTTC	CASSLALGGAGNEQFF
TRBV20-1	TRBD2	TRBJ2-1	many	14	TGCAGTGCTTTACTAGCGGGGCCTCACAATGAGCAGTTCTTC	CSALLAGPHNEQFF
TRBV5-1	TRBD1	TRBJ2-7	few	17	TGCGCCAGCAGCTTGGAACCCGCAGGGGGCAACTCCTACGAGCAGTACTTC	CASSLEPAGGNSYEQYF
TRBV5-6	TRBD1	TRBJ2-1	many	14	TGTGCCAGCAGCGGTTACAGGGGGTCCGATGAGCAGTTCTTC	CASSGYRGSDEQFF
TRBV11-2	TRBD2	TRBJ2-1	few	17	TGTGCCAGCAGCCCGAGCGGACTAGCGGGAGGTCGCTATGAGCAGTTCTTC	CASSPSGLAGGRYEQFF
TRBV12-3/TRBV12-4	TRBD2	TRBJ2-1	.	15	TGTGCCAGCAGATTAGCGGGGGGGCCGTACAATGAGCAGTTCTTC	CASRLAGGPYNEQFF
TRBV7-9	.	TRBJ2-7	many	13	TGTGCCAGCAGCTTCGGGACCACCGGGGAGCAGTACTTC	CASSFGTTGEQYF
TRBV20-1	.	TRBJ1-2	many	12	TGCAGTGCTACCCCGACGGGCTATGGCTACACCTTC	CSATPTGYGYTF
TRBV6-6	TRBD1	TRBJ1-5	many	14	TGTGCCAGCAGGATGACAGGGTCGGATCAGCCCCAGCATTTT	CASRMTGSDQPQHF
TRBV7-8	TRBD2	TRBJ2-1	few	14	TGTGCCAGCAGCCCGGGACTAGCGGGAGTTGAGCAGTTCTTC	CASSPGLAGVEQFF
TRBV7-8	.	TRBJ1-1	many	15	TGTGCCAGCAGCTTGGGGGCAGGGTTAAACACTGAAGCTTTCTTT	CASSLGAGLNTEAFF
TRBV20-1	TRBD2	TRBJ2-3	many	18	TGCAGTGCTAGAGTGTCTAGCGGGACCCATACCGGCACAGATACGCAGTATTTT	CSARVSSGTHTGTDTQYF
TRBV6-5	.	TRBJ2-3	many	14	TGTGCCAGCAGCTGGGACCGGTGGGCAGATACGCAGTATTTT	CASSWDRWADTQYF
TRBV7-8	.	TRBJ2-7	many	14	TGTGCCAGCAGTACTTTCGGGGTCCCCTACGAGCAGTACTTC	CASSTFGVPYEQYF
TRBV10-3	.	TRBJ1-6	few	13	TGTGCCATCAGGCAGGGGATCAATTCACCCCTCCACTTT	CAIRQGINSPLHF
TRBV20-1	.	TRBJ1-1	many	13	TGCAGTGCTAGATCCTCCCCGGCCACTGAAGCTTTCTTT	CSARSSPATEAFF
TRBV20-1	TRBD2	TRBJ2-2	many	15	TGCAGTGCGCATCTAGCGGGACAGAACACCGGGGAGCTGTTTTTT	CSAHLAGQNTGELFF
TRBV11-3	TRBD1	TRBJ1-5	many	17	TGTGCCAGCAGTTCGCCAGGGGGAACCCACGGGAGTCAGCCCCAGCATTTT	CASSSPGGTHGSQPQHF
TRBV18	.	TRBJ1-1	many	14	TGTGCCAGCTCACCAGACCTCATGAACACTGAAGCTTTCTTT	CASSPDLMNTEAFF
TRBV6-1	.	TRBJ1-2	many	14	TGTGCCAGCACAACAGCCGGGGTTCACTATGGCTACACCTTC	CASTTAGVHYGYTF
TRBV20-1	.	TRBJ2-3	many	12	TGCAGTGCCCAATCTAGCGCAGATACGCAGTATTTT	CSAQSSADTQYF
TRBV28	.	TRBJ1-1	many	11	TGTGCCAGCAGTTTAAGAGAACGAGCTTTCTTT	CASSLRERAFF
TRBV19	TRBD1	TRBJ1-2	many	15	TGTGCCAGTCGACCGGGACAGGGGCGAGGCTATGGCTACACCTTC	CASRPGQGRGYGYTF
TRBV18	.	TRBJ1-5	few	15	TGTGCCAGCTCACCGGGACTGATTAGCAATCAGCCCCAGCATTTT	CASSPGLISNQPQHF
TRBV19	.	TRBJ1-5	few	14	TGTGCCAGTAGTATAGTTTCGGCCGATCAGCCCCAGCATTTT	CASSIVSADQPQHF
TRBV2	TRBD2	TRBJ2-1	many	14	TGTGCCAGTCCGGGTTCTAGCGGGAGGGATGAGCAGTTCTTC	CASPGSSGRDEQFF
TRBV7-9	.	TRBJ1-6	many	12	TGTGCCAGCAGCTTAGAGGGTTCACCCCTCCACTTT	CASSLEGSPLHF
TRBV4-3	TRBD1	TRBJ1-2	many	16	TGCGCCAGCAGCCAAGACGGGGACAGTCTTGGCTATGGCTACACCTTC	CASSQDGDSLGYGYTF
TRBV20-1	.	TRBJ1-1	many	13	TGCAGTGCTTACCGCGGGGGTAACACTGAAGCTTTCTTT	CSAYRGGNTEAFF
TRBV30	TRBD2	TRBJ2-3	many	12	TGTGCCTCTAGCGGGAAAGCAGATACGCAGTATTTT	CASSGKADTQYF